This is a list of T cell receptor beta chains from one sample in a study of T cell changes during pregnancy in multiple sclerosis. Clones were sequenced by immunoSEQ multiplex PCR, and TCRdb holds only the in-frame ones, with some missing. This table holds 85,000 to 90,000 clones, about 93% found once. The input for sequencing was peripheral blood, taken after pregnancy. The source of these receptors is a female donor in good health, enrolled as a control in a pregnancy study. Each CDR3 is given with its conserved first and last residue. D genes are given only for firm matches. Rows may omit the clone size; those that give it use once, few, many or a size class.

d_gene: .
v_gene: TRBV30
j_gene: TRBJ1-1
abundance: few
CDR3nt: TGTGCCGGTCGGGGGACGAACACTGAAGCTTTCTTT
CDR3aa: CAGRGTNTEAFF

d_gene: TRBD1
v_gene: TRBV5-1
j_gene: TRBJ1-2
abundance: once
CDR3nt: TGCGCCAGCGGGACAGGGGAAGTAACTAACTATGGCTACACCTTC
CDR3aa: CASGTGEVTNYGYTF

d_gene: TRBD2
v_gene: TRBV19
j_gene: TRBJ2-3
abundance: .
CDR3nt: TGTGCCAGTAGTATAACTAGCGGGGCTCGCACAGATACGCAGTATTTT
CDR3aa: CASSITSGARTDTQYF

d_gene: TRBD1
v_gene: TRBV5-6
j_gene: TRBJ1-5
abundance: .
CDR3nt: TGTGCCAGCAGCTCCGGACAGGGGATTCAGCCCCAGCATTTT
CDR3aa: CASSSGQGIQPQHF

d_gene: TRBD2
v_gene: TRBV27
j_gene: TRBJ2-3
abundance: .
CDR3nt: TGTGCCAGCGGGGGTCCTGGGGTAGCGGGATATACGCAGTATTTT
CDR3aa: CASGGPGVAGYTQYF

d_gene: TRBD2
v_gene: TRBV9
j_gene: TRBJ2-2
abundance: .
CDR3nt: TGTGCCAGTGGACTAGGCTTCATTTCGAACACCGGGGAGCTGTTTTTT
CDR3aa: CASGLGFISNTGELFF

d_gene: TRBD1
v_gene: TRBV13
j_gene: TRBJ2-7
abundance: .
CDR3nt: TGTGCCAGCAGCCGAGGACAGGGTGACGAGCAGTACTTC
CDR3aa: CASSRGQGDEQYF

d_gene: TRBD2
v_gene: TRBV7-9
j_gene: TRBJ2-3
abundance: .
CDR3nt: TGTGCCAGCAGCTCCCGACTAGCGGGGTCCACAGATACGCAGTATTTT
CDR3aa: CASSSRLAGSTDTQYF

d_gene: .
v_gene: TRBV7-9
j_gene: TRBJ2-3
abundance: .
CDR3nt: TGTGCCAGCAGCTCCCGACTAGCAGATACGCAGTATTTT
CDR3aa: CASSSRLADTQYF

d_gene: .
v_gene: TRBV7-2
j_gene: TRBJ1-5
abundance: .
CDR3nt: TGTGCCAGCAGCACAGGGTTTCTGGGCAATCAGCCCCAGCATTTT
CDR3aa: CASSTGFLGNQPQHF

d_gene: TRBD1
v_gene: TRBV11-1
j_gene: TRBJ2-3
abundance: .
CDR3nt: TGTGCCAGCAGCTTAGGCCCCGGGACAGGGGGAAACACAGATACGCAGTATTTT
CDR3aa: CASSLGPGTGGNTDTQYF

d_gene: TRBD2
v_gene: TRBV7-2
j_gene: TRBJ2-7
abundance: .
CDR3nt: TGTGCCAGCAGCCATAGCGGGACCGCCTACGAGCAGTACTTC
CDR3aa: CASSHSGTAYEQYF

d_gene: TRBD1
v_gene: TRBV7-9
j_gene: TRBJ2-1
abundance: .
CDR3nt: TGTGCCAGCAGCAGCGCGGACAGGGTTGTTAGTCGGCAGTTCTTC
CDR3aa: CASSSADRVVSRQFF

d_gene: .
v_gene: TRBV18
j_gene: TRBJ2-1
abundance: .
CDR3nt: TGTGCCAGCTCACCTGGACTGTCCCACAATGAGCAGTTCTTC
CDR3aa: CASSPGLSHNEQFF

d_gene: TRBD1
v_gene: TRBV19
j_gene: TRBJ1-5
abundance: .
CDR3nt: TGTGCCAGTAGTATTCAGGGACAGGGATTCGGTCAGCCCCAGCATTTT
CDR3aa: CASSIQGQGFGQPQHF

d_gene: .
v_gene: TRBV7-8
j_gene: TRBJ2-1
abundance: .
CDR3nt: TGTGCCAGCAGCTTATTGGTAGCGGAGATATACAATGAGCAGTTCTTC
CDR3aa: CASSLLVAEIYNEQFF

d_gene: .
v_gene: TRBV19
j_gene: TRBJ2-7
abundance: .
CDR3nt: TGTGCCAGTAGTCGATCAGACAGTACCTACGAGCAGTACTTC
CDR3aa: CASSRSDSTYEQYF

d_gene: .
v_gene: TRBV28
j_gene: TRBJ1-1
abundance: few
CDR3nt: TGTGCCAGTATAGGACGGGAGAACACTGAAGCTTTCTTT
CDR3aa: CASIGRENTEAFF

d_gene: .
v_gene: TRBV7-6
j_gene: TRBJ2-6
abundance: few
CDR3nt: TGTGCCAGCAGCCCAGAGGGGGAGGGTTCTGGGGCCAACGTCCTGACTTTC
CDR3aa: CASSPEGEGSGANVLTF

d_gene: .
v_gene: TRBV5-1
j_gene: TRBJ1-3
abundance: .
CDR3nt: TGCGCCAGCAGCTTGATGACAGCGAGCTCTGGAAACACCATATATTTT
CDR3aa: CASSLMTASSGNTIYF

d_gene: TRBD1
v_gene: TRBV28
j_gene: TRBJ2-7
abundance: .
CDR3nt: TGTGCCAGCAGGAGGACAGGGACCTACGAGCAGTACTTC
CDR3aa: CASRRTGTYEQYF

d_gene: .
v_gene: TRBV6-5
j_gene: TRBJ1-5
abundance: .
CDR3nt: TGTGCCAGCAGCCCTACAGTTGGCAATCAGCCCCAGCATTTT
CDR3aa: CASSPTVGNQPQHF

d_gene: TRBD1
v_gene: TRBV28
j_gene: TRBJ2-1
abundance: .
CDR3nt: TGTGCCAGCAGCCGAAGGGGGCGGCACAATGAGCAGTTCTTC
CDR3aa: CASSRRGRHNEQFF

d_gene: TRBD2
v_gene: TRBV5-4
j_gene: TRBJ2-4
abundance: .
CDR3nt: TGTGCCAGCAGCCCCGGCGGGGGGGCAGGCAAAAACATTCAGTACTTC
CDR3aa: CASSPGGGAGKNIQYF

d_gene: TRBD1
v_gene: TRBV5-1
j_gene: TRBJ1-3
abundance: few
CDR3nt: TGCGCCAGCAGCTTGTTTCAGGGGGCGAATGGAAACACCATATATTTT
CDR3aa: CASSLFQGANGNTIYF

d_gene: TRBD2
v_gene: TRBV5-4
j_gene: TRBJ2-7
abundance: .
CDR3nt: TGTGCCAGCAGTTTAGCGGGAGTCCCCTACGAGCAGTACTTC
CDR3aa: CASSLAGVPYEQYF

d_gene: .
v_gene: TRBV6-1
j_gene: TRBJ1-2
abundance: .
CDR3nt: TGTGCCAGCAGTGAACGGCGGAGAGGCTACACCTTC
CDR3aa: CASSERRRGYTF

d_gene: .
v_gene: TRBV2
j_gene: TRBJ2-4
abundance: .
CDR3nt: TGTGCCAGCAGTGACTCTTACATAGCCAAAAACATTCAGTACTTC
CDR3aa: CASSDSYIAKNIQYF

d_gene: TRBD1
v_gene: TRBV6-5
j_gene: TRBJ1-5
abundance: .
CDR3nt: TGTGCCAGCCAATCCGGGACAGGGGCAAATCAGCCCCAGCATTTT
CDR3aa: CASQSGTGANQPQHF

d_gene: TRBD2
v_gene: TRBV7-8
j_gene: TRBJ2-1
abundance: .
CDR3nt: TGTGCCGGCGGACTAGCGAATTACAATGAGCAGTTCTTC
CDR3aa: CAGGLANYNEQFF

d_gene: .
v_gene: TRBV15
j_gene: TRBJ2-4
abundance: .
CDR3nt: TGTGCCACCAGCAGAGATATTTCCCTAGCCAAAAACATTCAGTACTTC
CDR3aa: CATSRDISLAKNIQYF

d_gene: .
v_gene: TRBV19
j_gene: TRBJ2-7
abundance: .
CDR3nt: TGTGCCAGTAGCGGGACAAGCTCCTACGAGCAGTACTTC
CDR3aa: CASSGTSSYEQYF

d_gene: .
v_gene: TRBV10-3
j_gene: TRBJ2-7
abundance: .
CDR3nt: TGTGCCATCAGTGGTCGGTACGAGCAGTACTTC
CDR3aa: CAISGRYEQYF

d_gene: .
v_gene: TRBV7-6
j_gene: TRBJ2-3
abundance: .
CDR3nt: TGTGCCAGCAGTTGGGACACGAGCACAGATACGCAGTATTTT
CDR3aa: CASSWDTSTDTQYF

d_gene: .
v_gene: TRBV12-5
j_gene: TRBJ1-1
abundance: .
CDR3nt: TGTGCTAGTGGTTTGGTACTGGGGCAGGGGCACACTGAAGCTTTCTTT
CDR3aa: CASGLVLGQGHTEAFF

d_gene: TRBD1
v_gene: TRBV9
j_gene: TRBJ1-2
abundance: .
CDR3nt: TGTGCCAGCAGTCGGGACAGTAACTATGGCTACACCTTC
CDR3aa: CASSRDSNYGYTF

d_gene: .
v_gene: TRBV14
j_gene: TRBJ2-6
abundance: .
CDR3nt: TGTGCCAGCAGAAGGACAGCAGTAGGGGCCAACGTCCTGACTTTC
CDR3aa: CASRRTAVGANVLTF

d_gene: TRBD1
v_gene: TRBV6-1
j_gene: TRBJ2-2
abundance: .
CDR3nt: TGTGCCAGCAGCGGACAGGGCGGGTTCACCGGGGAGCTGTTTTTT
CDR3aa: CASSGQGGFTGELFF

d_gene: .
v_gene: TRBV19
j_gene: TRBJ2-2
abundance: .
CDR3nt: TGTGCCAGTAGTTCCCCTCCAAGGGAGACCGGGGAGCTGTTTTTT
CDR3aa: CASSSPPRETGELFF

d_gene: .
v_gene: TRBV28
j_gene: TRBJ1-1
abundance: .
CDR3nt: TGTGCCAGCTCAACTACCTTGAACACTGAAGCTTTCTTT
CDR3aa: CASSTTLNTEAFF

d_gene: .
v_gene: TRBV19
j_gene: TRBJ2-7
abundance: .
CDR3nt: TGTGCCAGTAGTATGGGCTGGAACTCCTACGAGCAGTACTTC
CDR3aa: CASSMGWNSYEQYF

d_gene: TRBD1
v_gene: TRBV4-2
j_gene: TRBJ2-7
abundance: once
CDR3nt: TGTGCCAGCAGCCCCTACAGGAAGGGACAGGGACTTCACGAGCAGTACTTC
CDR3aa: CASSPYRKGQGLHEQYF

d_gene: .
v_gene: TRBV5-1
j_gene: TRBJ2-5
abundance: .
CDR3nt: TGCGCCAGCAGCCTCCCCCAAGAGACCCAGTACTTC
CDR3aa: CASSLPQETQYF

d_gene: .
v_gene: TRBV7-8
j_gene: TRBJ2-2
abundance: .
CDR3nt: TGTGCCAGCAGCCCCTTTTTCGTCCGGGAGCGTGGCACCGGGGAGCTGTTTTTT
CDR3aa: CASSPFFVRERGTGELFF

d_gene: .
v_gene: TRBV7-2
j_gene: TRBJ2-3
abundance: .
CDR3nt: TGTGCCAGCAGCTATGAAGGGGGCACAGATACGCAGTATTTT
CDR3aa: CASSYEGGTDTQYF

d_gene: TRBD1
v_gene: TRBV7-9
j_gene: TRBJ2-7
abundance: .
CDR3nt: TGTGCCAGCAGCCAGCCCCGGGGACAGGGAGAGCAGTACTTC
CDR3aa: CASSQPRGQGEQYF

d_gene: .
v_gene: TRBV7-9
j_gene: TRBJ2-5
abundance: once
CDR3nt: TGTGCCAGCAGCACCAGCGCAGACCCCCAAGAGACCCAGTACTTC
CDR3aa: CASSTSADPQETQYF

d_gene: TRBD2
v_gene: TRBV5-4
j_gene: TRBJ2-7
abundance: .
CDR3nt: TGTGCCAGCAGCTCCACTAGCGGACCCTCCTACGAGCAGTACTTC
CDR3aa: CASSSTSGPSYEQYF

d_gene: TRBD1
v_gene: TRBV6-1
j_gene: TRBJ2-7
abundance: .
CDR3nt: TGTGCCAGCAGTGAAGGGGGGACAGGCTATTCCTACGAGCAGTACTTC
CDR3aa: CASSEGGTGYSYEQYF

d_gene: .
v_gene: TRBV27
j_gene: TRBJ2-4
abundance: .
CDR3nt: TGTGCCAGCAGTACCTATTCTAGCGAAGCCATTCAGTACTTC
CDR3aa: CASSTYSSEAIQYF

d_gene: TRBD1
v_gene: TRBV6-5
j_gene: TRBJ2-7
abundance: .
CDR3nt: TGTGCCAGCAGTGCTGGATGGGACAGGGTCTACGAGCAGTACTTC
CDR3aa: CASSAGWDRVYEQYF

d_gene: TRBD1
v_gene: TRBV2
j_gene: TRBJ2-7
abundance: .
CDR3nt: TGTGCCAGCAGTCAGGACAGGGCCTACGAGCAGTACTTC
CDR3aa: CASSQDRAYEQYF

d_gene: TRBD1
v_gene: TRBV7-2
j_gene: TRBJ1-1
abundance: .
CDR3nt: TGTGCCAGCAGCTTAGGACAGGGGGCTGTTACTGAAGCTTTCTTT
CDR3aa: CASSLGQGAVTEAFF

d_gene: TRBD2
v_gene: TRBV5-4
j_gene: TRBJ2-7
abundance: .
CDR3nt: TGTGCCAGCAGCTTGATAGGGGCGGGAGTCTACGAGCAGTACTTC
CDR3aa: CASSLIGAGVYEQYF

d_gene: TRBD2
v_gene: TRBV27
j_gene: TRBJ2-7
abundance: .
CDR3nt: TGTGCCAGCAGTTCCTTTTTTTTGAGGGCAGCGGGAGGCTCCTACGAGCAGTACTTC
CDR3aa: CASSSFFLRAAGGSYEQYF

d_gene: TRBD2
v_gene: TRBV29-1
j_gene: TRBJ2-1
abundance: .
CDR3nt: TGCAGCGTTGTGGAGCGGGAGTCCTACAATGAGCAGTTCTTC
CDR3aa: CSVVERESYNEQFF

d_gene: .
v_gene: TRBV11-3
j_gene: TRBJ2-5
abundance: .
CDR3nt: TGTGCCAGCAGCCTGAGATCAGGCGAAGTGGAGACCCAGTACTTC
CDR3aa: CASSLRSGEVETQYF

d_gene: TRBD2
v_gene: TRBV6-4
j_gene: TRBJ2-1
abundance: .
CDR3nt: TGTGCCAGCAGTGCCATAGCGGGAGGTCGACAGTTCTTC
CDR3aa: CASSAIAGGRQFF

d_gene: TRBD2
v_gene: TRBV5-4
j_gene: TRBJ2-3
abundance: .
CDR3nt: TGTGCCAGCAGCTTCCCAGCGGGAGCGGGCACAGATACGCAGTATTTT
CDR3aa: CASSFPAGAGTDTQYF

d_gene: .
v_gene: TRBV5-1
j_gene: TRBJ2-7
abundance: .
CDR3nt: TGCGCCAGCAGCTTGGGGTTTGGAGAACCCTACGAGCAGTACTTC
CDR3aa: CASSLGFGEPYEQYF